Below, one T cell receptor (beta chain) is given with its context. Its antigen has not been determined. Nothing much larger sits one base from this clone, and base qualities are not available. These data originate in a study of blood T cell repertoires in COVID-19 (TCRdb year 2020). Describing the broader study: Samples covering the acute and convalescent phases of COVID-19 were provided by collaborators in the United States, Italy and Spain. The prospective study material was composed of cDNA or gDNA derived from T cells, B-cell-depleted T cells, or PBMCs. Subjects who had been exposed to COVID-19, were actively infected with it, or had recovered from it provided the deeply sampled blood TCRbeta repertoires that made up the dataset. A freely available public database, intended as a resource for researchers studying the immune response to SARS-CoV-2, is where the repertoires were released. Samples came from the ongoing ImmuneRACE study (first 160 participants) plus 1,254 subjects from 6 global collaborators. A de-identified subject ID, COVID-19 status, age in years and sex were almost always included in the sample metadata. Where HLA class I and class II types were available, the types were taken from metadata supplied by the sample provider, not from assay-based typing. The paper as a whole reports these results and caveats: Clinical and demographic metadata were provided uncurated, with the amount varying by source and participant.

In the germline V gene, CDR1 corresponds to SNHLY and CDR2 to FYNNEI. Inclusive of the bounding cysteine and phenylalanine, the CDR3 is 17 residues long. The sequence is cut down to CDR3 DNA, 51 bases in frame from base 1. Clipping removes 4 bases from V and 7 bases from J, with 13 as the unmatched junction base count. TCRbeta CDR3 regions were amplified from genomic DNA using the immunoSEQ Assay, a bias-controlled multiplex PCR. Per the original workflow: Nucleated cell counts per sample were estimated from amplification of reference gene primers within the assay. To quantify the absolute abundance of each unique TCRbeta CDR3 rearrangement, sequence reads were collapsed and filtered. For each sample, productive Simpson clonality was calculated by taking the square root of Simpson's diversity index across productive rearrangements. TCRdb re-hosts the immuneACCESS table, in-frame sequences only. Its copies lack some clones; in the studies checked, an unresolved V gene accounts for under half of them, and the cause for the rest is not known. Clone size and V and J calls were adopted from that table, with D and trimming inferred from the DNA. Here the sample has tens of thousands of clones; roughly 78% occur a single time. Over 3% of the sample belongs to the ten largest clones.

Collaborating institutions collected whole blood in K2EDTA tubes following their own protocols. For TCRbeta analysis, collaborators shipped samples as frozen whole blood, isolated PBMCs, or DNA extracted from either of those sample types. The chain couples TRBV2 to TRBJ1-6; 7 bases in between match TRBD1. This TCR was recovered from a man aged 55 to 70 with acute or convalescent COVID-19. Sequenced input: peripheral blood. The nucleotides read TGTGCCAGCAGTGGGGCGACAGGGACTTTTTCGAATTCACCCCTCCACTTT. This gives the protein CASSGATGTFSNSPLHF.